This TCR beta chain derives from a study of cytomegalovirus exposure and HLA in healthy donors. Study-level points and caveats: A classifier reportedly called cytomegalovirus status with high sensitivity and specificity. Among TCR sequences, most were rare, though some public TCRs appeared in many donors.

The PCR ran on 60 Vbeta and 13 Jbeta primers. Generated by immunoSEQ multiplex PCR, the TCRdb table keeps only in-frame clones and is missing some. The sample contains 110,000 to 150,000 clones, 78% of which appear only once. On this clone: Its target is not known.

The CDR3 contains 16 residues. Deletions cut 5 bases from V and 8 bases from J, with 22 bases between. Germline CDR1 is LNHDA and CDR2 is SQIVND (reference sequence). This chain links TRBV19 with TRBJ2-1; a possible D gene is TRBD2 (7 bases). Sequences were obtained from PBMCs. This clonotype was sampled from a female donor in good health and CMV-seronegative. The chain's CDR3 is CASSSRGRGMFDEQFF. For the CDR3, the DNA is TGTGCCAGTAGTTCCCGGGGGAGGGGGATGTTTGATGAGCAGTTCTTC.